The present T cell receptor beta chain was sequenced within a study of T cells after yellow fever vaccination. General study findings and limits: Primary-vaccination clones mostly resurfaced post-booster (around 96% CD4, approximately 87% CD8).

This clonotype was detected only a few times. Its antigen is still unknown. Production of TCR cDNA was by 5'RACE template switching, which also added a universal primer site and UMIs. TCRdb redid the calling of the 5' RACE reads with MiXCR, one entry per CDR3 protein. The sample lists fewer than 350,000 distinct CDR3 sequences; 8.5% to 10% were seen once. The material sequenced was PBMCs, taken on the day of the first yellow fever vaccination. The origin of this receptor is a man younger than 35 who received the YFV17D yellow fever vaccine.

DNA of the CDR3: TGTGCCAGCAGTTTCCCAGGGGGTGATCAGCCCCAGCATTTT. Translating it yields CASSFPGGDQPQHF. The rearrangement links TRBV12-3 or TRBV12-4 to TRBJ1-5, with TRBD1 matching over 7 bases. Unmatched junction bases numbered 4, after V lost 3 bases and J lost 5 bases. The CDR3 extends over 14 amino acids.